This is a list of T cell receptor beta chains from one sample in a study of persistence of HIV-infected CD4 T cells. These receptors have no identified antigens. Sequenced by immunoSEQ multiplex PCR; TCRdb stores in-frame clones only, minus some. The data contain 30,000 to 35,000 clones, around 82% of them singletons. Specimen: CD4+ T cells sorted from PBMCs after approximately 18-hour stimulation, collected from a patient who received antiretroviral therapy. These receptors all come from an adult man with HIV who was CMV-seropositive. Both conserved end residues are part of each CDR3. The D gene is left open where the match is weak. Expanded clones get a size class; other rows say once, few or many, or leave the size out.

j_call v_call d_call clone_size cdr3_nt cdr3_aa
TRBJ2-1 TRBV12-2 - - TGTGCAAGTCGCCAAGGGCACAGGGTCCCGGAGCAGTTCTTC CASRQGHRVPEQFF
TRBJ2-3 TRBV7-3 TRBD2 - TGTGCCAGCGGTAGCGGGGCGAGGACAGATACGCAGTATTTT CASGSGARTDTQYF
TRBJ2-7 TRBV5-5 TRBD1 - TGTGCCAGCAGCCCCGGGACAGGGCCCTCCTACGAGCAGTACTTC CASSPGTGPSYEQYF
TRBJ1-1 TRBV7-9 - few TGTGCCAGCAGCCAAGAGAGGGCAGGGAGAAGGAGCAGCGGGACTGAAGCTTTCTTT CASSQERAGRRSSGTEAFF
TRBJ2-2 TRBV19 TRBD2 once TGTGCCAGTAGTTTACTAGCGGACACCGGGGAGCTGTTTTTT CASSLLADTGELFF
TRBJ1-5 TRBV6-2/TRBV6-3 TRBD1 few TGTGCCAGCAGTTACTTGGGACAGGGGGCCCTAAAGCCCCAGCATTTT CASSYLGQGALKPQHF
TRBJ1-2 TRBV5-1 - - TGCGCCAGCAGCTTTTCCGTTACTCAGGATTCTAACTATGGCTACACCTTC CASSFSVTQDSNYGYTF
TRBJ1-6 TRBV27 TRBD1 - TGTGCCAGCAGCAGAAAGGGACAGGGTAGTTCACCCCTCCACTTT CASSRKGQGSSPLHF
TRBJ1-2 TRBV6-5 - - TGTGCCAGCACCTCCAAAAGGAACTATGGCTACACCTTC CASTSKRNYGYTF
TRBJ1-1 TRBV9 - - TGTGCCAGCAGCGTAGGGCTTATATCCCCTTTCGGCATGAACACTGAAGCTTTCTTT CASSVGLISPFGMNTEAFF
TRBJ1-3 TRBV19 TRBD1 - TGTGCCAGTAGTATCCAGGACAGGTCCTTCTCTGGAAACACCATATATTTT CASSIQDRSFSGNTIYF
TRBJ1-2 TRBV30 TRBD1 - TGTGCCTGGAGTGGGACAGGTGGTGGCTACACCTTC CAWSGTGGGYTF
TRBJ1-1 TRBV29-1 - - TGCAGCGTTGACACCTTGGGGAACACTGAAGCTTTCTTT CSVDTLGNTEAFF
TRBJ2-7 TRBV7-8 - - TGTGCCAGCAGCGACTCGGGGGCGGGTCTACACGAGCAGTACTTC CASSDSGAGLHEQYF
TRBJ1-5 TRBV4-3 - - TGCGCCAGCAGCCAAGATCGCGGGTACAATCAGCCCCAGCATTTT CASSQDRGYNQPQHF
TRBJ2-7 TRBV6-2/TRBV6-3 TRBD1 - TGTGCCAGCAGTTTTACGACAGGGGGCTACGAGCAGTACTTC CASSFTTGGYEQYF
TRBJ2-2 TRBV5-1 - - TGCGCCAGCAGTGGGCAGGGGCCCGGGGAGCTGTTTTTT CASSGQGPGELFF
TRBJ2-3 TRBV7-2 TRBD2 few TGTGCCAGCAGCTCGGGACTAGCGAAAGATACGCAGTATTTT CASSSGLAKDTQYF
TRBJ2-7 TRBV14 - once TGTGCCAGCAGGCAGGGGGGACTACCCGCCTACGAGCAGTACTTC CASRQGGLPAYEQYF
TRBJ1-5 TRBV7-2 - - TGTGCCAGCAGCTTAGAAGGGGCATGGGCCCAGCATTTT CASSLEGAWAQHF
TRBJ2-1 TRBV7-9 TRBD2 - TGTGCCAGCAGCCGAGGGACTAGCGGGAGATACAATGAGCAGTTCTTC CASSRGTSGRYNEQFF
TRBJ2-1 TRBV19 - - TGTGCCAGTAGTATGCAGGGGTACAATGAGCAGTTCTTC CASSMQGYNEQFF
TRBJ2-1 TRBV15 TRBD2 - TGTGCCACCAGCATTGGACTAGCCGATGAGCAGTTCTTC CATSIGLADEQFF
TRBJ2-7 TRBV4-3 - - TGCGCCAGCAGCCAAGAGTGGTTGGGGCCTTTGGGTGGGCAGTACTTC CASSQEWLGPLGGQYF
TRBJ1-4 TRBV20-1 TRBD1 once TGCAGTGCCCCAATAGGGACAGGAGAGCGTTTT CSAPIGTGERF
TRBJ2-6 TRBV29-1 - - TGCAGCGTTAGAGGCAGTAGCTCTGGGGCCAACGTCCTGACTTTC CSVRGSSSGANVLTF
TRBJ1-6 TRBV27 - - TGTGCCAGCAGACTTAATTCACCCCTCCACTTT CASRLNSPLHF
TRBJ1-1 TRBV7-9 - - TGTGCCAGCAGCTCAGGCCTTGATACTGAAGCTTTCTTT CASSSGLDTEAFF
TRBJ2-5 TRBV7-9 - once TGTGCCAGCAGCTTAGCTCTCTCGACAGTCCTGAGGGAGACCCAGTACTTC CASSLALSTVLRETQYF
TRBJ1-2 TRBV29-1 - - TGCAGCGTTGAAGGGGGAAGTGGGGTTAGGGGCTACACCTTC CSVEGGSGVRGYTF
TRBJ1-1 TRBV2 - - TGTGCCAGCAGTGAAGCGGTTATTTTGGGGACTGAAGCTTTCTTT CASSEAVILGTEAFF
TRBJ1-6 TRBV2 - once TGTGCCAGCTCCCGGGCAGGAATCTATAATTCACCCCTCCACTTT CASSRAGIYNSPLHF
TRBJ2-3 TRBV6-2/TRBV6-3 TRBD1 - TGTGCCAGCAGTTCTACAGGGGACACAGATACGCAGTATTTT CASSSTGDTDTQYF
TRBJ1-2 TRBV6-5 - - TGTGCCAGCGGGGGACGTGTTAACTATGGCTACACCTTC CASGGRVNYGYTF
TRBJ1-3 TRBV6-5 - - TGTGCCAGCGGGCCGGGGACGGCTGGAAACACCATATATTTT CASGPGTAGNTIYF
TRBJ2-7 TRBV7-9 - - TGTGCCAGCAGCTTAGTTGCGGGTTACGAGCAGTACTTC CASSLVAGYEQYF
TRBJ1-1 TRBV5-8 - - TGTGCCAGCAGCCCCATTGGGGTTTTCATGAACACTGAAGCTTTCTTT CASSPIGVFMNTEAFF